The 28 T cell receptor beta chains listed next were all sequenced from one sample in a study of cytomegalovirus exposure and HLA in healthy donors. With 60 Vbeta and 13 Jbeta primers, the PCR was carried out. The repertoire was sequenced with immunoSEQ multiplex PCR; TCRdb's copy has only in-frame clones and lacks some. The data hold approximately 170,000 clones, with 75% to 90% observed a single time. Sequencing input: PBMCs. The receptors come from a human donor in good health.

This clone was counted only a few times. CDR3 in amino acids: CASSPGTGSTDTQYF. Written as DNA, the CDR3 is TGCGCCAGCAGCCCAGGGACAGGGAGCACAGATACGCAGTATTTT. The chain employs TRBV5-1 and TRBJ2-3; 9 bases agree with TRBD1. The CDR3 runs 15 residues. CDR1 is SGHRS and CDR2 is YFSETQ in the germline V gene. V lost 4 bases and J lost 0; bases outside the gene matches: 3.

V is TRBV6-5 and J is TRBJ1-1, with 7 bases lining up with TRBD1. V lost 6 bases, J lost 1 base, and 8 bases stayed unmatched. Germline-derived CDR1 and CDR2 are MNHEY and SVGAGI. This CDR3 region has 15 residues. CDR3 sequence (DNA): TGTGCCAGCAGGGATTTGACAGGGAGGAACACTGAAGCTTTCTTT. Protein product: CASRDLTGRNTEAFF.

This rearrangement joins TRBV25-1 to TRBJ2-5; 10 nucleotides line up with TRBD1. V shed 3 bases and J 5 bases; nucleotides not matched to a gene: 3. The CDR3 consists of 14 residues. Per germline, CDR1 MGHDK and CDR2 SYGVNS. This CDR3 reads CASSEGQGFETQYF. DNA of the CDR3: TGTGCCAGCAGTGAGGGACAGGGGTTTGAGACCCAGTACTTC.

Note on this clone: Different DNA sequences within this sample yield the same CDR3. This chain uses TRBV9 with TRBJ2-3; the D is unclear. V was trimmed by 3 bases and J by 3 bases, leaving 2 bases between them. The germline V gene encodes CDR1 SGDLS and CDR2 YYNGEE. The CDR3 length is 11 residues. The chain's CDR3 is CASSATDTQYF. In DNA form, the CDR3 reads TGTGCCAGCAGCGCAACAGATACGCAGTATTTT.

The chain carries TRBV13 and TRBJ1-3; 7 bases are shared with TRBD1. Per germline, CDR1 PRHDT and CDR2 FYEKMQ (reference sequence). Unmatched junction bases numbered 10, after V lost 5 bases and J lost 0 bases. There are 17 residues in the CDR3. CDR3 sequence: CASSQHTGQHSGNTIYF. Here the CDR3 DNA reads TGTGCCAGCAGCCAACATACGGGACAGCACTCTGGAAACACCATATATTTT.

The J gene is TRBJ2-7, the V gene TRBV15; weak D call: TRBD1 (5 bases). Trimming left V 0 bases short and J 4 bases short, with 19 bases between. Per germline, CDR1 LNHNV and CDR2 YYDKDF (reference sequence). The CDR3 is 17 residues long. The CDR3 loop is CATSREKYEGERYEQYF. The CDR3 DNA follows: TGTGCCACCAGCAGAGAAAAGTACGAAGGGGAAAGGTACGAGCAGTACTTC. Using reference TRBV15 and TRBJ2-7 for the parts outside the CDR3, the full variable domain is DAMVIQNPRYQVTQFGKPVTLSCSQTLNHNVMYWYQQKSSQAPKLLFHYYDKDFNNEADTPDNFQSRRPNTSFCFLDIRSPGLGDTAMYLCATSREKYEGERYEQYFGPGTRLTVT.

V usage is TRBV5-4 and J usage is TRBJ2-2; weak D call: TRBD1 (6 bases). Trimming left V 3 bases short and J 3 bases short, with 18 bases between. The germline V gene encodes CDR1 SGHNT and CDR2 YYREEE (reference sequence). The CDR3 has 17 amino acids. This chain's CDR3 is CASSSTGTGWDTGELFF. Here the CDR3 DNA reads TGTGCCAGCAGCTCTACGGGAACAGGGTGGGACACCGGGGAGCTGTTTTTT.

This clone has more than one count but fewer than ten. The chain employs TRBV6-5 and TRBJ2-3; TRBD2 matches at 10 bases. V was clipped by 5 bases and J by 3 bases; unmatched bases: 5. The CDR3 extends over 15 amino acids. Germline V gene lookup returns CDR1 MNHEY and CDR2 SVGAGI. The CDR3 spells CASSPGLADTDTQYF. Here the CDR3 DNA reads TGTGCCAGCAGTCCAGGACTAGCGGATACAGATACGCAGTATTTT.

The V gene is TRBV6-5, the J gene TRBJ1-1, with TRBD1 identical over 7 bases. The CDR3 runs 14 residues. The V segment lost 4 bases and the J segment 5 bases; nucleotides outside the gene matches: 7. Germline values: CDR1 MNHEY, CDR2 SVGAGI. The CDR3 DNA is TGTGCCAGCAGTTTCCGACAGGGATGGACTGAAGCTTTCTTT. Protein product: CASSFRQGWTEAFF.

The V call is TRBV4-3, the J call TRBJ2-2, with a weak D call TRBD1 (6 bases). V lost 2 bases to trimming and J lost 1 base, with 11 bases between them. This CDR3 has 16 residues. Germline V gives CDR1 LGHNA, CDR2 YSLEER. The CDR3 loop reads CASSQKMGQNTGELFF. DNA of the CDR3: TGCGCCAGCAGCCAAAAGATGGGACAGAACACCGGGGAGCTGTTTTTT.

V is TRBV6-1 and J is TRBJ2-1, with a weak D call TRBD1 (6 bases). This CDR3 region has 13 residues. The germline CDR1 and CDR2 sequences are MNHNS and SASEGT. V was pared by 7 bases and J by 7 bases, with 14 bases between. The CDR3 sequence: CASNPTGLNEQFF. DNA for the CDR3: TGTGCCAGCAACCCTACAGGGCTAAATGAGCAGTTCTTC.

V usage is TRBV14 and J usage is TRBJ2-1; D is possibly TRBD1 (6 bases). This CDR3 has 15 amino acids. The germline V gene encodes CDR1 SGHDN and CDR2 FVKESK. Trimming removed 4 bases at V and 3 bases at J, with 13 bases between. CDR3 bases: TGTGCCAGCAGCCGGGGTAAGGGGGTCTACAATGAGCAGTTCTTC. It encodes CASSRGKGVYNEQFF.

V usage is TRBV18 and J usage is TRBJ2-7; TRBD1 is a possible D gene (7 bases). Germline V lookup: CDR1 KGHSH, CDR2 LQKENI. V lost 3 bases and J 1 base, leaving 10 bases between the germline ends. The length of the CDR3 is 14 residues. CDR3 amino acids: CASSPRDSSYEQYF. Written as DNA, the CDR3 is TGTGCCAGCTCACCGCGGGACAGTTCCTACGAGCAGTACTTC.

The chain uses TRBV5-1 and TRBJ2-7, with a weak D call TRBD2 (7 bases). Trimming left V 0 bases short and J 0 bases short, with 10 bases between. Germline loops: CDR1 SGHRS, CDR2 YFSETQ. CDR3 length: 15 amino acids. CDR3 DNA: TGCGCCAGCAGCTTGGAGGGGGGGGACTCCTACGAGCAGTACTTC. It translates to CASSLEGGDSYEQYF.

CDR3: CASSWDEGEKQYF. The CDR3, as DNA: TGCGCCAGCAGCTGGGATGAGGGGGAAAAGCAGTACTTC. This rearrangement joins TRBV5-1 to TRBJ2-7, with D perhaps matching TRBD1 (6 bases). Germline-derived CDR1 and CDR2 are SGHRS and YFSETQ. The CDR3 runs to 13 residues. The ends were cut back, 3 bases at V and 8 bases at J, with 15 bases in the middle.

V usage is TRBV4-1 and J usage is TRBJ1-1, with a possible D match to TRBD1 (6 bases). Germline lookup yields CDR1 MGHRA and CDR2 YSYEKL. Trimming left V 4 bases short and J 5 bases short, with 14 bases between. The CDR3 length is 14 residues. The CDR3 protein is CASSLTLQGTEAFF. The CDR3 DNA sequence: TGCGCCAGCAGCCTTACGCTTCAGGGGACTGAAGCTTTCTTT.

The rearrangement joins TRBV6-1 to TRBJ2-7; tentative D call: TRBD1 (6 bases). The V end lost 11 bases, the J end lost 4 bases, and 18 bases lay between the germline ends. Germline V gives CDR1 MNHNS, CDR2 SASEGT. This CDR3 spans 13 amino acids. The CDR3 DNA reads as TGTGCCGGCCGGGCCCAGGGGAATTACGAGCAGTACTTC. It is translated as CAGRAQGNYEQYF.

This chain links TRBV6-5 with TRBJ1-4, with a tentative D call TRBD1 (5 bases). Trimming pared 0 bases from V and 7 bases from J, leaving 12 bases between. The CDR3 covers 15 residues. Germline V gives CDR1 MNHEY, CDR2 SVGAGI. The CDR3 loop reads CASSYSGATAEKLFF. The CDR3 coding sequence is TGTGCCAGCAGTTACTCAGGGGCCACGGCTGAAAAACTGTTTTTT.

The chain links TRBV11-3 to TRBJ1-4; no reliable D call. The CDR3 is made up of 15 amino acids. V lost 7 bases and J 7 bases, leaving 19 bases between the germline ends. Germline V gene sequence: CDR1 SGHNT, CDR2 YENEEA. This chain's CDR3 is CASTSGGSRGEKLFF. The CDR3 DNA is TGTGCCAGCACCTCCGGAGGCAGCCGGGGTGAAAAACTGTTTTTT.

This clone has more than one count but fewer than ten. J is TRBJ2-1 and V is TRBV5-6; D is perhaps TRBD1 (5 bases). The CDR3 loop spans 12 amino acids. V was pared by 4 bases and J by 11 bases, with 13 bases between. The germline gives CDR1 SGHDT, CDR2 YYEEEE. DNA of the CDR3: TGTGCCAGCAGCCAAAAGACAGCCAAGCAGTTCTTC. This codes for CASSQKTAKQFF. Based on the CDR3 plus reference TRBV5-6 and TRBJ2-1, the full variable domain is DAGVTQSPTHLIKTRGQQVTLRCSPKSGHDTVSWYQQALGQGPQFIFQYYEEEERQRGNFPDRFSGHQFPNYSSELNVNALLLGDSALYLCASSQKTAKQFFGPGTRLTVL.

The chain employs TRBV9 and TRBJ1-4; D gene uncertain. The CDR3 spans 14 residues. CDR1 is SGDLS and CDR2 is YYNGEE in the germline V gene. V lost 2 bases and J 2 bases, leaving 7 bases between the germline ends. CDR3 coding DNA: TGTGCCAGCAGCGTTGGAGGCACTAATGAAAAACTGTTTTTT. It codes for CASSVGGTNEKLFF.

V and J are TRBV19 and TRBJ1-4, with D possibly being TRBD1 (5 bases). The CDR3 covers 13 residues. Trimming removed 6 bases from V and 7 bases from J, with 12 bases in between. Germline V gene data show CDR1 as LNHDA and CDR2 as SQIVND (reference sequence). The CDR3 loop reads CASSFRVGEKLFF. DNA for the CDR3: TGTGCCAGTAGCTTCAGGGTGGGTGAAAAACTGTTTTTT.

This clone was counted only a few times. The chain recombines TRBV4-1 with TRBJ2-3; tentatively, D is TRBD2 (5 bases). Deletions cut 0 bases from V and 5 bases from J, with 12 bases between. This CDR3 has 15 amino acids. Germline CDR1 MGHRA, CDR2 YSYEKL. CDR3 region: CASSQEGGLGDTQYF. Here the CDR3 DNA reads TGCGCCAGCAGCCAAGAAGGAGGTTTGGGAGATACGCAGTATTTT.

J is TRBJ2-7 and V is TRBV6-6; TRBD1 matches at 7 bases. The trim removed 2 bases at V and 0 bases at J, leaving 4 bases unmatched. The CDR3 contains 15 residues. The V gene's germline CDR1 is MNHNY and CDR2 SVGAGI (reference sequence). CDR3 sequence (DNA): TGTGCCAGCAGTTACACAAGACAGGGCTCCTACGAGCAGTACTTC. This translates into CASSYTRQGSYEQYF.

The CDR3 loop is CASSISGGPPYEQYF. The CDR3 DNA is TGTGCCAGCAGTATTAGCGGGGGGCCTCCCTACGAGCAGTACTTC. This chain uses TRBV9 with TRBJ2-7, with TRBD2 identical over 10 bases. The CDR3 length is 15 residues. Germline trimming cut 5 bases from V and 2 bases from J; bases unmatched to any gene: 7. Germline loops: CDR1 SGDLS, CDR2 YYNGEE.

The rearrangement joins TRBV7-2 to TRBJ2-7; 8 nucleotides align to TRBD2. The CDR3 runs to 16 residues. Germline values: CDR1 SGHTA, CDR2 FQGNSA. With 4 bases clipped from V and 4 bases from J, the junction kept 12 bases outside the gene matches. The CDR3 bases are TGTGCCAGCAGCTACGGCCGGGGGGGGGCGTGGTACGAGCAGTACTTC. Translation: CASSYGRGGAWYEQYF. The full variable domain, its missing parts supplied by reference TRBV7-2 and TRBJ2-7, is GAGVSQSPSNKVTEKGKDVELRCDPISGHTALYWYRQSLGQGLEFLIYFQGNSAPDKSGLPSDRFSAERTGGSVSTLTIQRTQQEDSAVYLCASSYGRGGAWYEQYFGPGTRLTVT.

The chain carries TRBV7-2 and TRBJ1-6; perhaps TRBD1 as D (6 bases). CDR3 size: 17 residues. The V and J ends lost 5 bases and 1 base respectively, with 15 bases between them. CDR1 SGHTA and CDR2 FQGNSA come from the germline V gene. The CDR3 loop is CASSPRGGGSYNSPLHF. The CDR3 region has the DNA TGTGCCAGCAGCCCGAGGGGAGGGGGTTCCTATAATTCACCCCTCCACTTT.

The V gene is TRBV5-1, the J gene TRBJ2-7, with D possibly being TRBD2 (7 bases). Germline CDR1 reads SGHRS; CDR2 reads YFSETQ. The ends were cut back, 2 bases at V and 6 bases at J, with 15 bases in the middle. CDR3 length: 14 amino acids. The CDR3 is CASSFTGLQGEQYF. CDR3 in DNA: TGCGCCAGCAGCTTCACGGGACTACAGGGCGAGCAGTACTTC.